Presented here are 21 T cell receptor beta chains from one specimen sequenced in a study of T-cell memory formation after mild COVID-19. TCRdb re-called the 5' RACE reads through MiXCR, storing one row per CDR3 protein. The table lists approximately 580,000 distinct CDR3 sequences, over 20% of them singletons. The material sequenced was PBMCs or a T cell subset sorted from them (not recorded which). These receptors were collected from an adult woman who had mild COVID-19 (a few samples of this study predate the infection). Cell type and time point are not known.

This clonotype showed up just a few times. The chain has TRBV5-1 and TRBJ2-7; D remains unclear. V lost 2 bases and J lost 2, with 11 bases in between. The CDR3 has 14 residues. Looked up from germline, CDR1 is SGHRS and CDR2 is YFSETQ. DNA for the CDR3: TGCGCCAGCAGCTTTGGAACGGATGCCTACGAGCAGTACTTC. This codes for CASSFGTDAYEQYF. The complete variable domain, with remaining parts taken from reference TRBV5-1 and TRBJ2-7, reads KAGVTQTPRYLIKTRGQQVTLSCSPISGHRSVSWYQQTPGQGLQFLFEYFSETQRNKGNFPGRFSGRQFSNSRSEMNVSTLELGDSALYLCASSFGTDAYEQYFGPGTRLTVT.

V gene TRBV21-1 combines with J gene TRBJ2-5; the table's D call TRBD2 went unverified against the DNA. TRBV21-1 is shown as a pseudogene. CDR3 length: 16 residues. As DNA, the CDR3 is TGTGCCAGCAGCAAATTTCGGCCGGAGGGTCGAGAGACCCAGTACTTC. Residues: CASSKFRPEGRETQYF.

The chain combines TRBV4-1 with TRBJ1-2; D might be TRBD1 (6 bases). This CDR3 is built from 17 residues. Trimming pared 1 base from V and 5 bases from J, leaving 20 bases between. CDR1 is MGHRA and CDR2 is YSYEKL in the germline V gene. CDR3: CASSQGPGPRGPYGYTF. DNA of the CDR3: TGCGCCAGCAGCCAAGGACCGGGACCCAGGGGCCCGTATGGCTACACCTTC.

A few counts support this clonotype. The chain is built from TRBV27 and TRBJ2-1; weak D call: TRBD1 (6 bases). Germline lookup yields CDR1 MNHEY and CDR2 SMNVEV (reference sequence). The germline V and J ends were trimmed by 3 bases and 7 bases, with 10 bases remaining between them. The CDR3 sequence is 13 residues long. The CDR3 protein is CASSFWTENEQFF. The CDR3 DNA reads TGTGCCAGCAGTTTTTGGACAGAAAATGAGCAGTTCTTC.

The V and J genes are TRBV7-3 and TRBJ2-6; the match to TRBD1 covers 9 bases. Trimming at V came to 4 bases and at J to 0 bases, leaving 4 bases not matched to a gene. CDR1 and CDR2 (germline): SGHTA, FQGTGA. This CDR3 contains 17 residues. CDR3 in amino acids: CASSSTGGGSGANVLTF. The CDR3 DNA follows: TGTGCCAGCAGCTCTACAGGGGGCGGCTCTGGGGCCAACGTCCTGACTTTC.

This clonotype was picked up a small number of times. V is TRBV12-3 or TRBV12-4 and J is TRBJ2-7; the D gene is possibly TRBD2 (5 bases). There are 13 residues in the CDR3. The V and J ends lost 1 base and 6 bases respectively, with 10 bases between them. As DNA, the CDR3 is TGTGCCAGCAGTTTAGAGCGGAGTATCGAGCAGTACTTC. Protein sequence: CASSLERSIEQYF.

This chain joins TRBV7-9 and TRBJ2-7; the D is unclear. This CDR3 contains 15 residues. CDR1 and CDR2 from the germline V gene are SEHNR and FQNEAQ (reference sequence). The ends were cut back, 1 base at V and 6 bases at J, with 16 bases in the middle. The CDR3 protein is CASSLVLGKPSEQYF. CDR3 DNA: TGTGCCAGCAGCTTAGTTCTGGGGAAACCGTCCGAGCAGTACTTC.

This clonotype was recorded a few times. The chain employs TRBV5-1 and TRBJ1-5; D ambiguous. The germline CDR1 and CDR2 sequences are SGHRS and YFSETQ. The length of the CDR3 is 15 residues. Trimming took off 1 base at V and 3 bases at J, with 11 bases between the two ends. CDR3 DNA: TGCGCCAGCAGCTTGTCCGGACTGATCAATCAGCCCCAGCATTTT. Protein product: CASSLSGLINQPQHF.

In its sample, this clonotype was seen a few times. The chain carries TRBV12-5 and TRBJ2-2; D is possibly TRBD1 (6 bases). There are 17 residues in the CDR3. Germline V gene sequence: CDR1 LGHNT, CDR2 FRNRAP. Deletions cut 2 bases from V and 2 bases from J, with 15 bases between. This CDR3 is CASGLSRGQINTGELFF. The CDR3 bases are TGTGCTAGTGGTTTGAGCCGTGGACAGATAAACACCGGGGAGCTGTTTTTT. Full variable domain (outside the CDR3, taken from reference TRBV12-5 and TRBJ2-2): DARVTQTPRHKVTEMGQEVTMRCQPILGHNTVFWYRQTMMQGLELLAYFRNRAPLDDSGMPKDRFSAEMPDATLATLKIQPSEPRDSAVYFCASGLSRGQINTGELFFGEGSRLTVL.

The chain combines TRBV29-1 with TRBJ2-3; a weak D match, TRBD2 (6 bases). This CDR3 comprises 13 residues. V was pared by 7 bases and J by 4 bases, with 15 bases between. Germline CDR1 and CDR2: SQVTM and ANQGSEA. In nucleotides, the CDR3 is TGCAGCGCAGCCGGGACTGACGCAGATACGCAGTATTTT. It encodes CSAAGTDADTQYF.

This chain connects TRBV3-1 to TRBJ2-5; 10 bases are a match to TRBD2. The CDR3 loop spans 16 amino acids. The germline V gene has CDR1 LGHDT and CDR2 YNNKEL (reference sequence). V shed 1 base and J 3 bases; nucleotides not matched to a gene: 5. The CDR3 here is CASSQVAGGPKETQYF. CDR3 sequence (DNA): TGTGCCAGCAGCCAAGTAGCGGGAGGACCAAAAGAGACCCAGTACTTC.

This chain links TRBV29-1 with TRBJ2-1; 8 nucleotides align to TRBD1. The CDR3 has 13 residues. Germline trimming cut 6 bases from V and 4 bases from J; bases unmatched to any gene: 5. Germline values: CDR1 SQVTM, CDR2 ANQGSEA. In nucleotides, the CDR3 is TGCAGCGTGGTTGACAGGGGATACAATGAGCAGTTCTTC. Its protein product is CSVVDRGYNEQFF.

V usage is TRBV6-1 and J usage is TRBJ2-7, with D maybe TRBD2 (7 bases). CDR3 length: 13 amino acids. The germline V and J ends were trimmed by 11 bases and 3 bases, with 17 bases remaining between them. From germline, CDR1 is MNHNS and CDR2 SASEGT. Here the CDR3 reads CAVMRGGHYEQYF. The CDR3, as DNA: TGTGCCGTGATGAGGGGGGGACACTACGAGCAGTACTTC.

This chain connects TRBV7-2 to TRBJ2-7; D gene ambiguous. Germline CDR1 reads SGHTA; CDR2 reads FQGNSA. Trimming removed 3 bases from V and 0 bases from J, with 21 bases in between. The CDR3 covers 18 residues. The CDR3 loop is CASSFSPPGTSSSYEQYF. The CDR3 region has the DNA TGTGCCAGCAGCTTCTCTCCGCCCGGCACAAGTAGCTCCTACGAGCAGTACTTC.

The chain is built from TRBV11-2 and TRBJ2-1; 9 nucleotides align to TRBD2. V was pared by 3 bases and J by 7 bases, with 4 bases of the junction left unmatched. The CDR3 covers 14 residues. Germline V gene lookup returns CDR1 SGHAT and CDR2 FQNNGV. The CDR3 nucleotides are TGTGCCAGCAGCTTCGGTAGCGGGAGTAATGAGCAGTTCTTC. The encoded protein is CASSFGSGSNEQFF. Based on the CDR3 plus reference TRBV11-2 and TRBJ2-1, the full variable domain is EAGVAQSPRYKIIEKRQSVAFWCNPISGHATLYWYQQILGQGPKLLIQFQNNGVVDDSQLPKDRFSAERLKGVDSTLKIQPAKLEDSAVYLCASSFGSGSNEQFFGPGTRLTVL.

The chain has TRBV7-2 and TRBJ2-1; TRBD2 aligns across 14 bases. Trimming removed 5 bases from V and 0 bases from J; junction bases left unmatched: 12. Germline assignment: CDR1 SGHTA and CDR2 FQGNSA. The CDR3 has 20 amino acids. CDR3 coding DNA: TGTGCCAGCAGCCTTACGGGACTAGCGGGAGTTGGGAGCTCCTACAATGAGCAGTTCTTC. This encodes CASSLTGLAGVGSSYNEQFF.

In its sample, this clonotype was seen a few times. This chain joins TRBV7-8 and TRBJ1-2; D is perhaps TRBD1 (5 bases). Germline loops: CDR1 SGHVS, CDR2 FQNEAQ. The CDR3 extends over 13 amino acids. The V and J ends lost 1 base and 8 bases respectively, with 11 bases between them. This CDR3 reads CASSLVREGGYTF. As DNA, the CDR3 is TGTGCCAGCAGCTTAGTCAGGGAAGGGGGCTACACCTTC.

The rearrangement links TRBV5-4 to TRBJ1-2; TRBD1 aligns across 12 bases. V lost 2 bases and J lost 2; bases outside the gene matches: 10. Germline lookup yields CDR1 SGHNT and CDR2 YYREEE (reference sequence). The CDR3 runs 18 residues. CDR3: CASSLGRDRGRWNYGYTF. CDR3 nucleotide sequence: TGTGCCAGCAGCTTAGGTCGGGACAGGGGGCGGTGGAACTATGGCTACACCTTC.

This clonotype was counted only a few times. CDR3 loop: CAWSRDKYTDTQYF. The CDR3 DNA reads TGTGCCTGGAGTCGGGACAAATACACAGATACGCAGTATTTT. V usage is TRBV30 and J usage is TRBJ2-3; possibly TRBD1 for D (6 bases). The CDR3 covers 14 residues. Germline-derived CDR1 and CDR2 are GTSNPN and SVGIG (reference sequence). The V end lost 2 bases, the J end lost 2 bases, and 11 bases lay between the germline ends.

CDR3 loop: CASSDSGGVIGQPQHF. The CDR3 DNA reads TGTGCCAGCAGTGACAGCGGAGGGGTAATCGGACAGCCCCAGCATTTT. The V call is TRBV6-5, the J call TRBJ1-5, with D possibly TRBD1 on 5 matching bases. This CDR3 spans 16 amino acids. Germline values: CDR1 MNHEY, CDR2 SVGAGI. Trimming shortened V by 5 bases and J by 7 bases, and 21 bases separated the two germline ends.

The chain carries TRBV7-6 and TRBJ1-3, with no clear D. V was trimmed by 7 bases and J by 4 bases, leaving 8 bases between them. This CDR3 region has 12 residues. CDR1 and CDR2 (germline): SGHVS, FNYEAQ. CDR3 region: CASKGYGNTIYF. The CDR3 nucleotides are TGTGCCAGCAAAGGGTACGGAAACACCATATATTTT.